Listed below are T cell receptor beta chains from one sample, sequenced in a study of blood T cell repertoires in COVID-19. This table comes from immunoSEQ multiplex PCR, and its TCRdb copy is limited to in-frame clones, with some not included. The sample carries fewer than 400,000 clones, around 80% recorded once. Sequenced input: peripheral blood. Source of these receptors: a man aged 30 to 39 with active or convalescent COVID-19. Both conserved end residues are part of each CDR3. A D gene is named only where the DNA matches it firmly. The size of a clone is reported for some rows only, either as once, few or many, or as a class for expanded clones.

J gene,clone size,V gene,D gene,CDR3 DNA,CDR3 protein
TRBJ2-2,few,TRBV4-1,-,TGCGCCAGCAGCCAAGTCTTCGCGGCGGGGGCACACACCGGGGAGCTGTTTTTT,CASSQVFAAGAHTGELFF
TRBJ2-3,-,TRBV6-5,TRBD2,TGTGCCAGCGGCCCGACTAGCGCGAACACAGATACGCAGTATTTT,CASGPTSANTDTQYF
TRBJ2-2,-,TRBV7-7,-,TGTGCCAGCAGCTCATTCGAATTGGGGGGCACCGGGGAGCTGTTTTTT,CASSSFELGGTGELFF
TRBJ2-3,-,TRBV20-1,-,TGCAGTGCTAGTGTTATAGCGGCGGCCCTCACAGATACGCAGTATTTT,CSASVIAAALTDTQYF
TRBJ1-2,-,TRBV6-5,-,TGTGCCAGCGCTTCAGGGTACAACTATGGCTACACCTTC,CASASGYNYGYTF
TRBJ1-5,-,TRBV25-1,-,TGTGCCAGCAGTGAGTTCAACAATCAGCCCCAGCATTTT,CASSEFNNQPQHF
TRBJ2-7,-,TRBV2,TRBD2,TGTGCCAGCAGTCGGACTAGCGGGGGGTCCTACGAGCAGTACTTC,CASSRTSGGSYEQYF
TRBJ1-1,-,TRBV2,TRBD1,TGTGCCATCCGACAGGGAAGGACTGAAGCTTTCTTT,CAIRQGRTEAFF
TRBJ2-3,-,TRBV29-1,TRBD1,TGCAGCGTTGAAGGACAGGGAGATACGCAGTATTTT,CSVEGQGDTQYF
TRBJ1-3,once,TRBV19,-,TGTGCCAGTCATCGGGGAAACACCATATATTTT,CASHRGNTIYF
TRBJ1-5,-,TRBV4-1,TRBD1,TGCGCCAGCAGCCCGGGACAGGGGAACAATCAGCCCCAGCATTTT,CASSPGQGNNQPQHF
TRBJ1-1,once,TRBV7-7,-,TGTGCCAGCAGCTTAGGACAGAACACTGAAGCTTTCTTT,CASSLGQNTEAFF
TRBJ1-1,once,TRBV11-3,-,TGTGCCAGCAGCTTAGGACCGGGGGAGAACACTGAAGCTTTCTTT,CASSLGPGENTEAFF
TRBJ2-5,-,TRBV29-1,TRBD1,TGCAGCGTTGAAGGGACAGGGTGGCAAGAGACCCAGTACTTC,CSVEGTGWQETQYF
TRBJ1-2,few,TRBV5-6,-,TGTGCCAGCAGCTCTCCGCGTGGCTACACCTTC,CASSSPRGYTF
TRBJ1-5,-,TRBV7-2,-,TGTGCCAGCAGGGACTGGGCGACGGGCAATCAGCCCCAGCATTTT,CASRDWATGNQPQHF
TRBJ2-1,-,TRBV12-3/TRBV12-4,-,TGTGCCAGCAGTTTAGCACTTTACAATGAGCAGTTCTTC,CASSLALYNEQFF
TRBJ2-1,-,TRBV5-1,TRBD2,TGCGCCAGCAGCTCGGGATGGACTAGGGCCTACAATGAGCAGTTCTTC,CASSSGWTRAYNEQFF
TRBJ2-7,-,TRBV4-1,-,TGCGCCAGCAGCCCCTTGTTCGGCCAGGGTGGGAGGAACGAGCAGTACTTC,CASSPLFGQGGRNEQYF
TRBJ1-2,-,TRBV24-1,-,TGTGCCACCAGTGATTTGTACGGGGGGTCTGGCTACACCTTC,CATSDLYGGSGYTF
TRBJ2-3,-,TRBV18,-,TGTGCCAGCTCACCACCGGTCAGCGGTGTGTGGGATACGCAGTATTTT,CASSPPVSGVWDTQYF
TRBJ1-2,-,TRBV5-1,-,TGCGCCAGCTCTTCGGCGGGGAACAACTATGGCTACACCTTC,CASSSAGNNYGYTF
TRBJ2-3,-,TRBV5-1,TRBD1,TGCGCCAGCAGCCAAGGGACAGGACTCTCCACAGATACGCAGTATTTT,CASSQGTGLSTDTQYF
TRBJ1-2,-,TRBV19,-,TGTGCCAGTAGTTTGTCAGGTGGCTACACCTTC,CASSLSGGYTF
TRBJ1-4,once,TRBV5-1,-,TGCGCCAGCTCCTCTACTACGGGTGAAAAACTGTTTTTT,CASSSTTGEKLFF
TRBJ2-1,-,TRBV11-3,-,TGTGCCAGCAGCTTAGACGCTGCGGCCCTCAATGAGCAGTTCTTC,CASSLDAAALNEQFF
TRBJ2-2,-,TRBV3-1/TRBV3-2,-,TGTGCCAGCAGCCATATGCGGTTTCGGTGGGACACCGGGGAGCTGTTTTTT,CASSHMRFRWDTGELFF
TRBJ2-7,-,TRBV5-4,TRBD2,TGTGCCAGCAGCCACCCGGGACTAGCGGGGGGGCCCTACGAGCAGTACTTC,CASSHPGLAGGPYEQYF
TRBJ1-4,once,TRBV3-1/TRBV3-2,-,TGTGCCAGCAGCCAGGGCAGGGTCGAAAAACTGTTTTTT,CASSQGRVEKLFF
TRBJ1-1,-,TRBV27,TRBD1,TGTGCCAGCAGTTCAGGGGGCTGGACTGAAGCTTTCTTT,CASSSGGWTEAFF
TRBJ2-7,many,TRBV9,TRBD1,TGTGCCAGCAGTGCATTAGACAGGGGGCGTGCCGAGCAGTACTTC,CASSALDRGRAEQYF
TRBJ1-2,few,TRBV19,-,TGTGCCAGTAGTATGATGGGGCGGGGCTTCTACTATGGCTACACCTTC,CASSMMGRGFYYGYTF
TRBJ2-2,-,TRBV9,-,TGTGCCAGCAGCGTGACAGCCACCGGGGAGCTGTTTTTT,CASSVTATGELFF
TRBJ1-6,-,TRBV6-5,TRBD1,TGTGCCAGCAGTTACTCGAGCAGGGGGAACTCACCCCTCCACTTT,CASSYSSRGNSPLHF
TRBJ2-5,-,TRBV7-2,-,TGTGCCAGCAGCTTAGACACAGCCCAAGAGACCCAGTACTTC,CASSLDTAQETQYF
TRBJ1-2,-,TRBV21-1,-,TGTGCCAGCAGCAGGGGGGACCCCTCCGGGAACTATGGCTACACCTTC,CASSRGDPSGNYGYTF
TRBJ2-5,-,TRBV5-6,TRBD1,TGTGCCAGCACCTCAACAGGGGGAAAAGAGACCCAGTACTTC,CASTSTGGKETQYF
TRBJ1-2,-,TRBV7-2,-,TGTGCCAGCAGCTCCTTCGGCAGGGGCGGCTACACCTTC,CASSSFGRGGYTF
TRBJ2-3,-,TRBV7-3,TRBD2,TGTGCCAGCAGCGGTCGGCTAGCGGGGGCCTCGACAGATACGCAGTATTTT,CASSGRLAGASTDTQYF
TRBJ2-3,few,TRBV10-3,TRBD2,TGTGCCATCAGTTGGCTTTCAAGCGGGAGGGCCGTAACAGATACGCAGTATTTT,CAISWLSSGRAVTDTQYF
TRBJ2-2,-,TRBV6-2/TRBV6-3,TRBD1,TGTGCCAGCAGCTTAACAGGGGTTCGGGACACCGGGGAGCTGTTTTTT,CASSLTGVRDTGELFF
TRBJ2-7,-,TRBV7-2,-,TGTGCCAGCAGCCTCCCCCCGGGGTTAGCGCTCTACGAGCAGTACTTC,CASSLPPGLALYEQYF
TRBJ1-2,-,TRBV6-5,-,TGTGCCAGCACTCAGGGATCAGATGGCTACACCTTC,CASTQGSDGYTF
TRBJ1-4,-,TRBV20-1,-,TGCAGTGCTAGTGTAAGAGGGACTCGTGAAAAACTGTTTTTT,CSASVRGTREKLFF
TRBJ1-4,few,TRBV28,-,TGTGCCAGCAGTTTATACCTCGGAGGTCTGGAAAAACTGTTTTTT,CASSLYLGGLEKLFF